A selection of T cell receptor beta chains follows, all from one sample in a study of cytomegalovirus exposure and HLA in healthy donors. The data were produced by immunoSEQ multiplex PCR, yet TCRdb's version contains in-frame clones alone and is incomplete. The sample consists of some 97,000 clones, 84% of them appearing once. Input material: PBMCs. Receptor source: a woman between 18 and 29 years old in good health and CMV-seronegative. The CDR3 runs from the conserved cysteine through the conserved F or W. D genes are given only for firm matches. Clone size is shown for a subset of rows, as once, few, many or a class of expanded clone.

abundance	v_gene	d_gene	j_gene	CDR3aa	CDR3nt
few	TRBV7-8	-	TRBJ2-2	CASSLRRLNTGELFF	TGTGCCAGCAGCTTACGGAGACTGAACACCGGGGAGCTGTTTTTT
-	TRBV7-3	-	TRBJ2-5	CASSLAPQETQYF	TGTGCCAGCTCCCTAGCGCCTCAAGAGACCCAGTACTTC
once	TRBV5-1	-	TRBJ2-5	CASSLPSEGVGGKTQYF	TGCGCCAGCAGCTTGCCATCGGAGGGTGTAGGAGGAAAGACCCAGTACTTC
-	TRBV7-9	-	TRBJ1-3	CASSFSSSGNTIYF	TGTGCCAGCAGCTTTTCGAGCTCTGGAAACACCATATATTTT
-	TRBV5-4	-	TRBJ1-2	CASRAGRRGPYGYTF	TGTGCATCTCGTGCGGGGCGGAGAGGTCCCTATGGCTACACCTTC
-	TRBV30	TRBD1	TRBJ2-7	CAWERTGYSYEQYF	TGTGCCTGGGAAAGGACAGGCTACTCCTACGAGCAGTACTTC
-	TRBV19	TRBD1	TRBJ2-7	CASSMTGQGREQYF	TGTGCCAGTAGTATGACCGGACAGGGCCGCGAGCAGTACTTC
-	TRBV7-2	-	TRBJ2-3	CASSLEAAGDTQYF	TGTGCCAGCAGCTTAGAGGCGGCTGGAGATACGCAGTATTTT
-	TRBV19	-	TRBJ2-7	CASSMAAGSAYEQYF	TGTGCCAGTAGTATGGCGGCGGGAAGCGCCTACGAGCAGTACTTC
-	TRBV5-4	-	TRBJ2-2	CASSSQTGNTGELFF	TGTGCCAGCAGCTCTCAGACTGGAAACACCGGGGAGCTGTTTTTT
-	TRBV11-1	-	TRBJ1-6	CASSYGGDSQFTLHF	TGTGCCAGCAGCTACGGGGGGGACTCTCAATTCACCCTCCACTTT
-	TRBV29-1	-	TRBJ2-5	CSVAQGSRGQYF	TGCAGCGTCGCACAGGGTTCCCGCGGGCAGTACTTC
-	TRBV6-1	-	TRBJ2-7	CASRGGLALSYEQYF	TGTGCCAGCCGGGGTGGGCTAGCGCTCTCCTACGAGCAGTACTTC
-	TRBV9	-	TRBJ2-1	CASSRDEDFSNEQFF	TGTGCCAGCAGCCGCGACGAGGACTTCAGCAATGAGCAGTTCTTC
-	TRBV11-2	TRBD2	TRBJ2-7	CASSPEPGLAGERSYEQYF	TGTGCCAGCAGCCCCGAACCGGGACTAGCGGGAGAACGGTCCTACGAGCAGTACTTC
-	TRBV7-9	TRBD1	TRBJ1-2	CASSLAQAQGGGYTF	TGTGCCAGCAGCTTAGCTCAGGCACAGGGGGGCGGCTACACCTTC
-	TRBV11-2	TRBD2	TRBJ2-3	CASSLSSGGATDTQYF	TGTGCCAGCAGCTTATCGAGCGGGGGGGCTACAGATACGCAGTATTTT
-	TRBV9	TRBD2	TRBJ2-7	CARPQRGSYEQYF	TGTGCCAGGCCTCAGCGGGGAAGCTACGAGCAGTACTTC
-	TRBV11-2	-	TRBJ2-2	CASSLDRVYRLFF	TGTGCCAGCAGCTTAGACAGGGTTTACAGGCTGTTTTTT
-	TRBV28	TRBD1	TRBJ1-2	CASRKPGTGGYGYTF	TGTGCCAGCAGGAAACCCGGGACAGGGGGCTATGGCTACACCTTC
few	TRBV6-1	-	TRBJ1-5	CASILWFYSNQPQHF	TGTGCCAGCATTCTATGGTTTTATAGCAATCAGCCCCAGCATTTT
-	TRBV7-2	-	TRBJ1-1	CASSFAGTYTEAFF	TGTGCCAGCAGCTTCGCGGGTACATACACTGAAGCTTTCTTT
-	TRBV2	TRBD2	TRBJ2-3	CASRSWGLAEFTDTQYF	TGTGCCAGCAGGTCCTGGGGACTAGCGGAGTTCACAGATACGCAGTATTTT
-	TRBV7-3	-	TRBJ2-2	CASSSANTGELFF	TGTGCCAGCAGCTCCGCGAACACCGGGGAGCTGTTTTTT
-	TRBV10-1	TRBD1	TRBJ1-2	CASVQNPLNRDRVNYGYTF	TGCGCCAGCGTACAGAACCCTTTGAACCGGGACAGGGTTAACTATGGCTACACCTTC
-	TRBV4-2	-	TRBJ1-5	CASSHRPGYSNQPQHF	TGTGCCAGCAGCCACCGACCGGGGTATAGCAATCAGCCCCAGCATTTT
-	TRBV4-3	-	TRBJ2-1	CATGSYNEQFF	TGCGCCACGGGATCCTACAATGAGCAGTTCTTC
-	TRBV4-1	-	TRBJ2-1	CASSQGGETLNEQFF	TGCGCCAGCAGCCAAGGGGGGGAGACTTTGAATGAGCAGTTCTTC
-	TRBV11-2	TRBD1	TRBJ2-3	CASSSGQGSTDTQYF	TGTGCCAGCAGCTCCGGACAGGGGTCCACAGATACGCAGTATTTT
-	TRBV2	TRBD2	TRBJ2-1	CASSEIEGLAGDEQFF	TGTGCCAGCAGTGAGATCGAGGGACTAGCGGGGGATGAGCAGTTCTTC
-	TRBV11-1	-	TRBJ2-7	CASSFGQSYEQYF	TGTGCCAGCAGCTTTGGGCAGTCCTACGAGCAGTACTTC
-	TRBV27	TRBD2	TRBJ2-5	CASRPRIRGEEETQYF	TGTGCCAGCAGACCACGAATCCGGGGGGAAGAAGAGACCCAGTACTTC
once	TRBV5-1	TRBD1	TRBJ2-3	CASSLVPRTGGSTDTQYF	TGCGCCAGCAGCTTGGTACCAAGGACAGGGGGTTCCACAGATACGCAGTATTTT
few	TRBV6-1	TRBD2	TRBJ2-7	CASSEIHYTSVYSYEQYF	TGTGCCAGCAGTGAAATTCATTACACTAGCGTCTACTCCTACGAGCAGTACTTC
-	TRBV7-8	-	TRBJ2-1	CASSLALWEVLNEQFF	TGTGCCAGCAGCTTAGCCTTGTGGGAGGTACTCAATGAGCAGTTCTTC
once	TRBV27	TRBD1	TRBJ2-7	CASSSPGQGTYEQYF	TGTGCCAGCAGTTCCCCGGGACAGGGAACCTACGAGCAGTACTTC
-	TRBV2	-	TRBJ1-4	CASSGANEKLFF	TGTGCCAGCAGTGGAGCTAATGAAAAACTGTTTTTT
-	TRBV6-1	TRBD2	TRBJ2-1	CASSPLAEAYNEQFF	TGTGCCAGCAGTCCTCTAGCGGAAGCCTACAATGAGCAGTTCTTC
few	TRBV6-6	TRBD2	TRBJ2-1	CASRVAGIEQFF	TGTGCCAGCAGGGTAGCGGGTATTGAGCAGTTCTTC
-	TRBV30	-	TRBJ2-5	CAWSVTGGRGETQYF	TGTGCCTGGAGTGTAACCGGGGGAAGGGGAGAGACCCAGTACTTC
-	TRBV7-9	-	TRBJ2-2	CSSSLHWTVANTGELFF	TGTTCCAGCAGCTTACATTGGACAGTCGCGAACACCGGGGAGCTGTTTTTT
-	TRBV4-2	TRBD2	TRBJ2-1	CASSQDKRSGGLPSSYNEQFF	TGTGCCAGCAGCCAAGATAAACGGTCGGGGGGTCTCCCCAGCTCCTACAATGAGCAGTTCTTC
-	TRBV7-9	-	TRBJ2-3	CASSRTGSSTDTQYF	TGTGCCAGCAGCCGGACTGGGTCTAGCACAGATACGCAGTATTTT
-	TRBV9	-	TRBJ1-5	CASSVVRGILSNQPQHF	TGTGCCAGCAGCGTAGTCAGGGGAATATTAAGCAATCAGCCCCAGCATTTT
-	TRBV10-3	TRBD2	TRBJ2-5	CAISDSASGIVGETQYF	TGTGCCATCAGTGATTCCGCTAGCGGGATAGTTGGGGAGACCCAGTACTTC
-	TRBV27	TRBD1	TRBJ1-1	CASSAGGLEAFF	TGTGCCAGCAGTGCAGGGGGCTTGGAAGCTTTCTTT
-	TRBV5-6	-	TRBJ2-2	CASSLSPGTGELFF	TGTGCCAGCAGCTTGAGCCCAGGAACCGGGGAGCTGTTTTTT
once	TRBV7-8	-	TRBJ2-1	CASSLASEDEQFF	TGTGCCAGCAGCTTGGCATCCGAGGATGAGCAGTTCTTC
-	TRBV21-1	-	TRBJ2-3	CASERRGGALGTDTQYF	TGTGCCAGCGAAAGGAGAGGAGGGGCTCTTGGCACAGATACGCAGTATTTT
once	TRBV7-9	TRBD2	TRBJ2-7	CASSLGRTSVHEQYF	TGTGCCAGCAGCTTAGGTAGGACTAGCGTGCACGAGCAGTACTTC
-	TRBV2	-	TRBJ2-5	CASILELWETQYF	TGTGCCAGCATTCTAGAACTTTGGGAGACCCAGTACTTC
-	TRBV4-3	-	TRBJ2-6	CASSQEEGTGANVLTF	TGCGCCAGCAGCCAAGAGGAGGGGACTGGGGCCAACGTCCTGACTTTC
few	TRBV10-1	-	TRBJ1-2	CASSGEGVDGYTF	TGCGCCAGCAGTGGAGAGGGGGTAGATGGCTACACCTTC
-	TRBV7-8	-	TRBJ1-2	CASSPRVIFGYGYTF	TGTGCCAGCAGCCCCAGGGTTATTTTTGGCTATGGCTACACCTTC